A single sample is the source of the 18 T cell receptor beta chains below, sequenced in a study of blood T cell repertoires in COVID-19. Only in-frame clones appear in the TCRdb table, and some are missing; sequencing was by immunoSEQ multiplex PCR. The table shows approximately 54,000 clones, with 80% to 90% occurring only once. The specimen sequenced was peripheral blood. Receptors were obtained from a man aged 50-59 years with acute or convalescent COVID-19.

The gene calls are TRBV19 and TRBJ2-7, with 7 bases fitting TRBD1. The CDR3 is 13 amino acids. Per the germline V gene, CDR1 is LNHDA and CDR2 is SQIVND (reference sequence). Losses at the gene ends were 5 bases for V and 5 bases for J; bases not matched to a gene: 6. CDR3: CASSPLTGDEQYF. DNA of the CDR3: TGTGCCAGTAGTCCATTAACAGGGGACGAGCAGTACTTC. The full variable domain, its missing parts supplied by reference TRBV19 and TRBJ2-7, is DGGITQSPKYLFRKEGQNVTLSCEQNLNHDAMYWYRQDPGQGLRLIYYSQIVNDFQKGDIAEGYSVSREKKESFPLTVTSAQKNPTAFYLCASSPLTGDEQYFGPGTRLTVT.

V and J are TRBV2 and TRBJ1-5; 9 positions match TRBD1. The germline CDR1 and CDR2 sequences are SNHLY and FYNNEI. V gave up 5 bases and J gave up 6 bases; unmatched junction bases: 8. The CDR3 has 15 amino acids. The CDR3 spells CASSSQGARGQPQHF. The CDR3 nucleotides read TGTGCCAGCAGTTCACAGGGGGCGCGGGGTCAGCCCCAGCATTTT.

The chain combines TRBV2 with TRBJ1-2; D gene unclear. Germline-derived CDR1 and CDR2 are SNHLY and FYNNEI. V lost 8 bases and J lost 0, with 7 bases in between. This CDR3 has 12 residues. The CDR3 nucleotides are TGTGCCAGCTTCTACGCTAACTATGGCTACACCTTC. This gives the protein CASFYANYGYTF.

The chain links TRBV6-5 to TRBJ2-1, with TRBD2 as a possible D gene (6 bases). CDR3 size: 16 residues. The V end lost 2 bases, the J end lost 8 bases, and 19 bases lay between the germline ends. Germline V gene lookup returns CDR1 MNHEY and CDR2 SVGAGI. Written as DNA, the CDR3 is TGTGCCAGCAGTTACCTTAGCGGTGGGAGCCGGGATGAGCAGTTCTTC. Its protein is CASSYLSGGSRDEQFF.

V and J are TRBV30 and TRBJ1-3, with no clear D. Per the germline V gene, CDR1 is GTSNPN and CDR2 is SVGIG (reference sequence). The CDR3 has 14 residues. With 5 bases removed from V and 0 bases from J, the gap between germline ends came to 11 bases. The CDR3 reads CAWGVELSGNTIYF. The DNA for the CDR3 is TGTGCCTGGGGCGTCGAACTCTCTGGAAACACCATATATTTT.

V usage is TRBV30 and J usage is TRBJ2-7; 9 bases are a match to TRBD1. With 7 bases clipped from V and 0 bases from J, the junction kept 4 bases outside the gene matches. From germline, CDR1 is GTSNPN and CDR2 SVGIG (reference sequence). The CDR3 loop spans 13 amino acids. CDR3 DNA: TGTGCCTTCGGACAGGGGAGCTCCTACGAGCAGTACTTC. Translating gives CAFGQGSSYEQYF.

The rearrangement joins TRBV29-1 to TRBJ1-3; a possible D gene is TRBD1 (6 bases). The ends were cut back, 4 bases at V and 0 bases at J, with 10 bases in the middle. CDR3 length: 14 amino acids. Germline loops: CDR1 SQVTM, CDR2 ANQGSEA. Here the CDR3 DNA reads TGCAGCGTTGCTGACAGGCTCTCTGGAAACACCATATATTTT. Translating it yields CSVADRLSGNTIYF.

This clone was seen more than once but under ten times. This sequence joins TRBV29-1 and TRBJ2-3, with unresolved D. The V gene lost 2 bases and the J gene lost 2 bases, with 11 bases spanning the gap. This CDR3 has 14 residues. The V gene's germline CDR1 is SQVTM and CDR2 ANQGSEA. The CDR3 region is CSVETLEYTDTQYF. In DNA, the CDR3 is TGCAGCGTTGAAACGCTAGAGTACACAGATACGCAGTATTTT.

This clone was seen just once. This sequence joins TRBV10-2 and TRBJ2-1, with a weak D call TRBD2 (5 bases). Deletions cut 6 bases from V and 4 bases from J, with 13 bases between. Per the germline V gene, CDR1 is WSHSY and CDR2 is SAAADI. The CDR3 totals 14 residues. The CDR3 loop is CASSAAEEYNEQFF. CDR3 coding DNA: TGCGCCAGCAGCGCAGCGGAGGAGTACAATGAGCAGTTCTTC.

The chain carries TRBV3-1 (or the pseudogene TRBV3-2) and TRBJ1-6, with TRBD1 matching 9 bases. The CDR3 runs 17 residues. Germline CDR1 and CDR2: LGHDT and YNNKEL (reference sequence). Trimming at V came to 4 bases and at J to 6 bases, leaving 10 bases not matched to a gene. The CDR3 bases are TGTGCCAGCAGCCCTGGAGAACAGGGGGCAGGTAATTCACCCCTCCACTTT. It is translated as CASSPGEQGAGNSPLHF.

The gene calls are TRBV27 and TRBJ1-2; possible D gene TRBD1, 5 bases. Trimming took off 3 bases at V and 8 bases at J, with 16 bases between the two ends. Germline values: CDR1 MNHEY, CDR2 SMNVEV (reference sequence). The CDR3 runs 14 residues. CDR3 sequence (DNA): TGTGCCAGCAGTTTGGCAGGGAGGGTCCTCGGCTACACCTTC. Translated, it gives CASSLAGRVLGYTF.

This chain links TRBV5-1 with TRBJ1-2; D not certain. The CDR3 consists of 12 residues. V was trimmed by 5 bases and J by 9 bases, leaving 14 bases between them. Per the germline V gene, CDR1 is SGHRS and CDR2 is YFSETQ. The CDR3 is CASRGSEASYTF. The CDR3 region has the DNA TGCGCCAGCAGAGGTTCGGAGGCAAGCTACACCTTC.

This clone occurred once. The chain joins TRBV10-1 to TRBJ1-5; 11 bases line up with TRBD1. This CDR3 spans 14 amino acids. The germline gives CDR1 WNHNN, CDR2 SYGVQD (reference sequence). V lost 11 bases and J lost 1; bases outside the gene matches: 4. The CDR3 coding sequence is TGCGCCCCAGGACAGGGGGCGAGCAATCAGCCCCAGCATTTT. It translates to CAPGQGASNQPQHF.

This clone was counted a few times. This chain uses TRBV11-2 with TRBJ1-4, with D perhaps matching TRBD1 (6 bases). Germline V gene lookup returns CDR1 SGHAT and CDR2 FQNNGV. V was shortened by 5 bases and J by 8 bases, with 9 bases between the two germline ends. The CDR3 is 12 amino acids. The CDR3 sequence: CASSLRGEKLFF. Here the CDR3 DNA reads TGTGCCAGCAGCCTCAGGGGAGAAAAACTGTTTTTT.

V gene TRBV10-3 combines with J gene TRBJ2-1; D may be TRBD2 (7 bases). Germline CDR1 is ENHRY and CDR2 is SYGVKD. V gave up 6 bases and J gave up 8 bases, with 20 bases separating them. This CDR3 region has 15 residues. The CDR3 sequence is CAISIDGGRFHEQFF. In DNA, the CDR3 is TGTGCCATCAGCATCGACGGGGGGCGCTTTCATGAGCAGTTCTTC.

The chain recombines TRBV6-5 with TRBJ2-7; 11 nucleotides agree with TRBD1. Germline CDR1 and CDR2: MNHEY and SVGAGI. The junction had 10 bases not matched to a gene; V was cut back by 7 bases and J by 5 bases. CDR3 length: 15 residues. This chain's CDR3 is CASTSQRTGGDEQYF. CDR3 bases: TGTGCCAGCACCAGCCAGAGGACAGGGGGCGACGAGCAGTACTTC.

This chain connects TRBV19 to TRBJ2-5, with no clear D. V was trimmed by 6 bases and J by 1 base, leaving 15 bases between them. The CDR3 is 15 residues long. In germline, CDR1 is LNHDA, CDR2 SQIVND (reference sequence). The CDR3 region has the DNA TGTGCCAGTAGAGGTCATGCGGCCTCCCAAGAGACCCAGTACTTC. Translation gives CASRGHAASQETQYF.

The chain has TRBV11-2 and TRBJ2-4; weak D call: TRBD1 (5 bases). The CDR3 spans 13 residues. Germline assignment: CDR1 SGHAT and CDR2 FQNNGV. V was shortened by 8 bases and J by 10 bases, with 18 bases between the two germline ends. CDR3 amino acids: CASSMYAKGIQYF. CDR3 nucleotides: TGTGCCAGCTCAATGTACGCGAAGGGGATTCAGTACTTC. The variable domain in full, completed from reference TRBV11-2 and TRBJ2-4, reads EAGVAQSPRYKIIEKRQSVAFWCNPISGHATLYWYQQILGQGPKLLIQFQNNGVVDDSQLPKDRFSAERLKGVDSTLKIQPAKLEDSAVYLCASSMYAKGIQYFGAGTRLSVL.